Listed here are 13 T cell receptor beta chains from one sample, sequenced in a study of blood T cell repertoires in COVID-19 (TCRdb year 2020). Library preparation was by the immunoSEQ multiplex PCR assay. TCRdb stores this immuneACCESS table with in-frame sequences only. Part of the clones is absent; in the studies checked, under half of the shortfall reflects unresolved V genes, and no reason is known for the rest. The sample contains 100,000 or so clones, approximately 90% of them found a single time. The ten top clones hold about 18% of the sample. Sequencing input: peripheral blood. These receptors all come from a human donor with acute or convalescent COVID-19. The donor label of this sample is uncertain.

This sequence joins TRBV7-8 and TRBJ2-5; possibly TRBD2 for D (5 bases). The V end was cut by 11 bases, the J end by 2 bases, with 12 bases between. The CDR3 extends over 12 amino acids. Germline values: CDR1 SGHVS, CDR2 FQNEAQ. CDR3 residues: CAGGRAQETQYF. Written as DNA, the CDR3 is TGTGCCGGAGGCCGGGCGCAAGAGACCCAGTACTTC.

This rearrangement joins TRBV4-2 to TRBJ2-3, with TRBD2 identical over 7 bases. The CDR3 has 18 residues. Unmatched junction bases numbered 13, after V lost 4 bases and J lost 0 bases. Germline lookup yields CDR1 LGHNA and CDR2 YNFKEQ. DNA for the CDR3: TGTGCCAGCAGCCGAGGACTAGTCGGGGTTGATAGCACAGATACGCAGTATTTT. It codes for CASSRGLVGVDSTDTQYF.

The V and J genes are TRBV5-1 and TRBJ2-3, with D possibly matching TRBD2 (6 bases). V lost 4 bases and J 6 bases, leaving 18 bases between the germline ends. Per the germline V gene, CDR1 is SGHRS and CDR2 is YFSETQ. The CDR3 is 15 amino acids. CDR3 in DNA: TGCGCCAGCAGCCACCGGGACTCCCGCCCCGATACGCAGTATTTT. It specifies CASSHRDSRPDTQYF.

Here the CDR3 reads CASAEPLAKNIQYF. The CDR3 DNA sequence: TGTGCCAGTGCAGAACCTCTAGCCAAAAACATTCAGTACTTC. V gene TRBV6-5 combines with J gene TRBJ2-4, with D unclear. The germline gives CDR1 MNHEY, CDR2 SVGAGI. The CDR3 consists of 14 residues. Trimming stripped 9 bases from V and 0 bases from J, with 12 bases between.

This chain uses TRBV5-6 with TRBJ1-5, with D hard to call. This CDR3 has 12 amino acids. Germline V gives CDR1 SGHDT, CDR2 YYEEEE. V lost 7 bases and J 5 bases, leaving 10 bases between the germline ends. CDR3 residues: CASSQVDQPQHF. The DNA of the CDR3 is TGTGCCAGCTCGCAGGTTGATCAGCCCCAGCATTTT.

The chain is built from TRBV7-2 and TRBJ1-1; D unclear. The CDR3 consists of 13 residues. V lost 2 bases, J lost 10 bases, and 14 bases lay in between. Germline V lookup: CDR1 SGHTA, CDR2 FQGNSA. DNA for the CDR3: TGTGCCAGCAGCTTATGGTGGGCAGGTGGAGCTTTCTTT. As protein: CASSLWWAGGAFF.

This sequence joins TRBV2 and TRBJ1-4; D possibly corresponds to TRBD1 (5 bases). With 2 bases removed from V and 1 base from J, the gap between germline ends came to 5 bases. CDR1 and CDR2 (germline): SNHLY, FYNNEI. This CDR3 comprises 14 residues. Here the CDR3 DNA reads TGTGCCAGCAGTGAACAGGGAACTAATGAAAAACTGTTTTTT. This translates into CASSEQGTNEKLFF.

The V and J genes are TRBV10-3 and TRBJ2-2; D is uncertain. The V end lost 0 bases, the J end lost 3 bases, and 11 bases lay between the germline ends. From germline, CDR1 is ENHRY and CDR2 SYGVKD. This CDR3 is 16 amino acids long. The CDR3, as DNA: TGTGCCATCAGTGAGTCGTCTGGCAGTTACACCGGGGAGCTGTTTTTT. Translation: CAISESSGSYTGELFF.

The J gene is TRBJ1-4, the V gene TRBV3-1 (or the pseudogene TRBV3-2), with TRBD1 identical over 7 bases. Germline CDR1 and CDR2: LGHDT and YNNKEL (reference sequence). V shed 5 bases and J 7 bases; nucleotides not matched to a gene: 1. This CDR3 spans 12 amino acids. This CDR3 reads CASSDRAEKLFF. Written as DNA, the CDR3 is TGTGCCAGCAGCGACAGGGCTGAAAAACTGTTTTTT.

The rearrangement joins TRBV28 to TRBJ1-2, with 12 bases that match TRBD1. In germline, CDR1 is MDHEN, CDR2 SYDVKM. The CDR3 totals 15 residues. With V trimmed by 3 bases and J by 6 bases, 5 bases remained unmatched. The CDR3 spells CASSFGTGGADGYTF. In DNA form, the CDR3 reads TGTGCCAGCAGTTTCGGGACAGGGGGCGCGGATGGCTACACCTTC.

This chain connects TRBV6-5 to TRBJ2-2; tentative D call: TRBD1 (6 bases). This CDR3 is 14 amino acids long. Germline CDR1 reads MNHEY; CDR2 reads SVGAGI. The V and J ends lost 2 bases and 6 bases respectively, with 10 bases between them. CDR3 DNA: TGTGCCAGCAGTTACCTTGGGGGCGCCGGGGAGCTGTTTTTT. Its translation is CASSYLGGAGELFF.

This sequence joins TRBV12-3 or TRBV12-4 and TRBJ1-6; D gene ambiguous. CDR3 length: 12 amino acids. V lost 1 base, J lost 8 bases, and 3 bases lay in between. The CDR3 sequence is CASSLVYSPLHF. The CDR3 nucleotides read TGTGCCAGCAGTTTAGTATATTCACCCCTCCACTTT.

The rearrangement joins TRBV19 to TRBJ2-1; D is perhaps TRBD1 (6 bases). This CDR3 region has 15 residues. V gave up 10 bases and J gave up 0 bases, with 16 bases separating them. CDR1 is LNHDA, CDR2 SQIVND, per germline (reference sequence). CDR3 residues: CATTQGHSSYNEQFF. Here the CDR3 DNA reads TGTGCCACCACCCAGGGACACAGCTCCTACAATGAGCAGTTCTTC.